The rows below give T cell receptor beta chains drawn from one sample of a study of blood T cell repertoires in COVID-19. Profiling relied on immunoSEQ multiplex PCR, and the TCRdb table lists in-frame clones only, not all of them. The sample yields over 85,000 clones, 78% seen once. Input material: peripheral blood. The receptors shown here come from a man aged 60 to 69 with active or convalescent COVID-19. The CDR3 runs from the conserved cysteine through the conserved F or W. D genes are given only for firm matches. Part of the rows lack a size; the others show once, few, many or a class for expanded clones.

>TRBJ2-3|-|-|TRBV29-1
CSVDVGGPSTDTQYF
TGCAGCGTTGATGTTGGGGGCCCTAGCACAGATACGCAGTATTTT
>TRBJ1-1|-|TRBD1|TRBV24-1
CATSQGAKNTEAFF
TGTGCCACCAGCCAGGGGGCGAAGAACACTGAAGCTTTCTTT
>TRBJ1-5|-|TRBD1|TRBV2
CASRGTGRGNNQPQHF
TGTGCCAGCAGGGGGACAGGGAGGGGGAACAATCAGCCCCAGCATTTT
>TRBJ1-5|-|-|TRBV30
CAWSPKGGSNQPQHF
TGTGCCTGGAGTCCTAAAGGGGGTAGCAATCAGCCCCAGCATTTT
>TRBJ2-4|-|TRBD1|TRBV18
CASSPDRVNIQYF
TGTGCCAGCTCACCCGACAGGGTAAACATTCAGTACTTC
>TRBJ2-5|-|TRBD2|TRBV2
CASSPIGRAGETQYF
TGTGCCAGCAGTCCGATCGGGAGGGCGGGGGAGACCCAGTACTTC
>TRBJ1-5|-|TRBD1|TRBV4-2
CASSPGTGGKGTPQHF
TGTGCCAGCAGCCCCGGGACAGGGGGAAAGGGTACGCCCCAGCATTTT
>TRBJ2-1|-|TRBD2|TRBV24-1
CATSDQSGRAGSEQFF
TGTGCCACCAGTGATCAAAGCGGGAGGGCCGGGAGTGAGCAGTTCTTC
>TRBJ1-4|-|TRBD1|TRBV5-1
CASSRQGTADNEKLFF
TGCGCCAGCAGCCGGCAAGGGACAGCTGATAATGAAAAACTGTTTTTT
>TRBJ2-3|-|-|TRBV4-3
CASSDQGYTDTQYF
TGCGCCAGCAGCGACCAGGGGTACACAGATACGCAGTATTTT
>TRBJ2-5|-|TRBD1|TRBV18
CASSGQRQGLQETQYF
TGTGCCAGCTCAGGCCAAAGACAGGGGCTTCAAGAGACCCAGTACTTC
>TRBJ2-7|once|TRBD2|TRBV7-8
CASSLGSTSGRAEPDF
TGTGCCAGCAGCTTAGGTTCGACTAGCGGGAGGGCCGAACCTGACTTC
>TRBJ2-1|-|TRBD2|TRBV19
CASSIGGSGINEQFF
TGTGCCAGTAGTATAGGAGGTAGCGGGATTAATGAGCAGTTCTTC
>TRBJ1-1|-|TRBD1|TRBV13
CASSLGWGQGNTEAFF
TGTGCCAGCAGCTTAGGCTGGGGACAGGGGAACACTGAAGCTTTCTTT
>TRBJ2-1|-|TRBD2|TRBV10-2
CASSQAGGSDEQFF
TGCGCCAGCAGTCAAGCGGGAGGTAGCGATGAGCAGTTCTTC
>TRBJ2-3|-|-|TRBV3-1/TRBV3-2
CASSQVVPNTQYF
TGTGCCAGCAGCCAGGTAGTCCCAAATACGCAGTATTTT
>TRBJ2-2|medium-sized|-|TRBV29-1
CSGAQSGIGELFF
TGCAGCGGTGCCCAATCAGGGATCGGGGAGCTGTTTTTT
>TRBJ1-3|-|-|TRBV5-1
CATRTDSGNTIYF
TGCGCCACCAGGACAGACTCTGGAAACACCATATATTTT
>TRBJ2-7|-|TRBD2|TRBV2
CASGAGRGAPYEQYF
TGTGCCAGCGGGGCCGGGAGGGGTGCCCCCTACGAGCAGTACTTC
>TRBJ2-2|-|-|TRBV5-1
CASSLFLTGELFF
TGCGCCAGCAGCTTGTTCCTAACCGGGGAGCTGTTTTTT
>TRBJ1-2|-|-|TRBV28
CASSSQGPGYTF
TGTGCCAGCAGCTCGCAGGGGCCTGGCTACACCTTC
>TRBJ1-5|-|-|TRBV19
CASAGEMNNQPQHF
TGTGCCAGTGCCGGGGAGATGAACAATCAGCCCCAGCATTTT
>TRBJ1-1|-|TRBD1|TRBV6-1
CASSEGQVLVEAFF
TGTGCCAGCAGTGAGGGACAGGTTTTAGTTGAAGCTTTCTTT
>TRBJ1-2|-|-|TRBV5-8
CASSLRTADYGYTF
TGTGCCAGCAGCTTGAGAACAGCGGACTATGGCTACACCTTC
>TRBJ2-6|once|-|TRBV7-9
CASSTQRGLGRGFSGANVLTF
TGTGCCAGCAGCACCCAGAGGGGTTTGGGCAGGGGATTCTCTGGGGCCAACGTCCTGACTTTC
>TRBJ2-3|-|TRBD2|TRBV11-2
CASSLRTSGRDSTDTQYF
TGTGCCAGCAGCCTTCGGACTAGCGGGAGGGACAGCACAGATACGCAGTATTTT
>TRBJ1-6|-|-|TRBV5-1
CASSTNSNSPLHF
TGCGCCAGCAGCACCAACTCGAATTCACCCCTCCACTTT
>TRBJ1-1|few|-|TRBV6-5
CASSDISNTEAFF
TGTGCCAGCAGCGACATATCGAACACTGAAGCTTTCTTT
>TRBJ1-3|-|-|TRBV6-5
CASSYSPGSGNTIYF
TGTGCCAGCAGTTACTCGCCCGGCTCTGGAAACACCATATATTTT
>TRBJ1-1|-|-|TRBV5-4
CASSPPGQNTEAFF
TGTGCCAGCAGCCCCCCAGGTCAGAACACTGAAGCTTTCTTT
>TRBJ1-5|-|-|TRBV19
CASSWGSNSNQPQHF
TGTGCCAGTAGTTGGGGCTCTAATAGCAATCAGCCCCAGCATTTT
>TRBJ1-2|-|TRBD1|TRBV9
CASSAPPGGSYYGYTF
TGTGCCAGCAGCGCACCCCCAGGGGGCAGTTATTATGGCTACACCTTC
>TRBJ1-1|-|-|TRBV18
CASSGAGDRAFF
TGTGCCAGCTCCGGAGCGGGGGATAGAGCTTTCTTT
>TRBJ1-5|few|-|TRBV30
CAWSVGVQPQHF
TGTGCCTGGAGTGTAGGGGTTCAGCCCCAGCATTTT
>TRBJ1-1|few|TRBD1|TRBV7-9
CASSPGQKIPFF
TGTGCCAGCAGCCCGGGACAGAAGATTCCTTTCTTT
>TRBJ2-1|-|-|TRBV10-3
CAISDPRGGDNEQFF
TGTGCCATCAGTGACCCCAGAGGAGGAGACAATGAGCAGTTCTTC
>TRBJ2-1|few|-|TRBV28
CASGGSYNEQFF
TGTGCCAGCGGGGGGTCCTACAATGAGCAGTTCTTC
>TRBJ1-4|-|-|TRBV10-3
CAISESGGANEKLFF
TGTGCCATCAGTGAGTCGGGAGGGGCTAATGAAAAACTGTTTTTT
>TRBJ2-1|-|TRBD2|TRBV7-9
CASSSGLAGGYNEQFF
TGTGCCAGCAGCTCCGGACTAGCGGGAGGCTACAATGAGCAGTTCTTC
>TRBJ2-2|once|-|TRBV11-3
CASSLATVAVANTGELFF
TGTGCCAGCAGCTTAGCCACGGTAGCGGTCGCGAACACCGGGGAGCTGTTTTTT
>TRBJ2-3|-|TRBD2|TRBV5-1
CASSLTGTRGTDTQYF
TGCGCCAGCAGCTTAACCGGGACTAGGGGCACAGATACGCAGTATTTT
>TRBJ1-3|-|-|TRBV9
CASSGGIGASGNTIYF
TGTGCCAGCAGCGGCGGTATAGGGGCCTCTGGAAACACCATATATTTT
>TRBJ1-1|few|-|TRBV28
CASSLGSGNTEAFF
TGTGCCAGCAGTTTGGGGAGTGGCAACACTGAAGCTTTCTTT
>TRBJ2-1|-|TRBD1|TRBV5-4
CASSSRGTGNNEQFF
TGTGCCAGCAGCTCTCGCGGGACAGGGAACAATGAGCAGTTCTTC
>TRBJ1-2|once|-|TRBV5-4
CASSLEGSNYGYTF
TGTGCCAGCAGCTTGGAGGGGTCTAACTATGGCTACACCTTC
>TRBJ2-1|-|TRBD2|TRBV9
CASSISGPNYNEQFF
TGTGCCAGCAGCATTAGCGGGCCTAATTACAATGAGCAGTTCTTC
>TRBJ2-3|-|TRBD1|TRBV7-9
CASSSEQGWMGTDTQYF
TGTGCCAGCAGCTCAGAACAGGGGTGGATGGGCACAGATACGCAGTATTTT
>TRBJ2-1|-|-|TRBV2
CASSEGGGETFYNEQFF
TGTGCCAGCAGTGAAGGTGGAGGGGAAACCTTCTACAATGAGCAGTTCTTC
>TRBJ2-1|-|TRBD2|TRBV18
CASSPPTSGRGGEQFF
TGTGCCAGCTCGCCACCGACTAGCGGGAGGGGTGGTGAGCAGTTCTTC
>TRBJ1-4|-|TRBD1|TRBV6-6
CASRGTGGNEKLFF
TGTGCCAGCAGGGGGACAGGGGGCAATGAAAAACTGTTTTTT
>TRBJ1-3|-|-|TRBV2
CASNAAGNTIYF
TGTGCCAGCAACGCAGCTGGAAACACCATATATTTT
>TRBJ2-7|-|-|TRBV6-5
CASSYWRWSEQYF
TGTGCCAGCAGTTACTGGAGGTGGAGCGAGCAGTACTTC
>TRBJ2-1|once|TRBD2|TRBV18
CASSPRTSGHSYNEQFF
TGTGCCAGCTCTCCTAGGACTAGCGGGCATTCCTACAATGAGCAGTTCTTC
>TRBJ2-2|once|-|TRBV5-5
CASSRAGPSFSGELFF
TGTGCCAGCAGCCGGGCGGGACCAAGTTTTTCCGGGGAGCTGTTTTTT
>TRBJ2-7|-|TRBD2|TRBV5-4
CASSLIAGANEQYF
TGTGCCAGCAGCTTAATAGCGGGAGCCAACGAGCAGTACTTC
>TRBJ1-5|-|-|TRBV19
CASSPTGPNQPQHF
TGTGCCAGTAGCCCAACAGGGCCCAATCAGCCCCAGCATTTT
>TRBJ2-2|once|-|TRBV5-8
CASRNSGNTGELFF
TGTGCCAGCAGAAATAGCGGGAACACCGGGGAGCTGTTTTTT
>TRBJ2-3|-|-|TRBV5-1
CASSLGRGWADTQYF
TGCGCCAGCAGCTTGGGAAGGGGCTGGGCAGATACGCAGTATTTT
>TRBJ2-2|-|TRBD1|TRBV4-3
CASSHPGTVGELFF
TGCGCCAGCAGCCACCCAGGGACAGTAGGGGAGCTGTTTTTT
>TRBJ1-4|-|TRBD1|TRBV5-1
CASGRGQRNEKLFF
TGCGCCAGCGGAAGGGGACAGAGAAATGAAAAACTGTTTTTT